This T cell receptor beta chain was captured by sequencing in a study of technical replicates of blood from four donors. Sequenced by immunoSEQ multiplex PCR; TCRdb stores in-frame clones only, minus some. The sample lists almost 90,000 clones, about 94% occurring once. Trimming took off 3 bases at V and 0 bases at J, with 7 bases between the two ends. The CDR3 contains 14 residues. Germline loops: CDR1 MGHDK, CDR2 SYGVNS. J is TRBJ2-3 and V is TRBV25-1, with D possibly TRBD2 on 5 matching bases. Sequencing was carried out using T cells isolated from PBMCs. This TCR came from a human donor in good health. CDR3 residues: CASSDRGSTDTQYF. The CDR3 coding sequence is TGTGCCAGCAGTGACCGAGGGAGCACAGATACGCAGTATTTT.